Below, 22 T cell receptor beta chains from the same sample are listed, as sequenced in a study of cytomegalovirus exposure and HLA in healthy donors. The PCR contained 60 Vbeta and 13 Jbeta primers. Assay: immunoSEQ multiplex PCR; the TCRdb copy retains only in-frame clones and omits some. This table has some 150,000 clones, approximately 80% appearing once. Sequencing was done on a sample of PBMCs. The receptors originated from a male donor in good health and CMV-seronegative.

The chain couples TRBV7-6 to TRBJ1-6; TRBD1 matches at 10 bases. V lost 7 bases to trimming and J lost 9 bases; unmatched junction nucleotides: 6. CDR1 and CDR2 from the germline V gene are SGHVS and FNYEAQ. The CDR3 totals 14 residues. The CDR3 DNA reads TGTGCCAGCACCTCGGGACAGGGGTTTTCACCCCTCCACTTT. Protein sequence: CASTSGQGFSPLHF.

The rearrangement uses TRBV18 and TRBJ1-2; TRBD1 is a possible D gene (5 bases). V lost 0 bases and J lost 2, with 16 bases in between. There are 17 residues in the CDR3. Germline CDR1 and CDR2: KGHSH and LQKENI. In nucleotides, the CDR3 is TGTGCCAGCTCACCACCGAGTTCTCGCAGGGCCAACTATGGCTACACCTTC. Translating it yields CASSPPSSRRANYGYTF.

The chain is built from TRBV5-8 and TRBJ1-5; weak D call: TRBD1 (6 bases). CDR3 length: 15 amino acids. V was cut by 3 bases and J by 0 bases, with 10 bases left in between. CDR1 and CDR2 (germline): SGHTS, YDEGEE. The CDR3 coding sequence is TGTGCCAGCAGCTCGGACAGCTATAGCAATCAGCCCCAGCATTTT. Its translation: CASSSDSYSNQPQHF.

The rearrangement joins TRBV30 to TRBJ2-7; D is possibly TRBD2 (5 bases). The germline V gene encodes CDR1 GTSNPN and CDR2 SVGIG (reference sequence). There are 13 residues in the CDR3. V lost 0 bases, J lost 5 bases, and 11 bases lay in between. This CDR3 reads CAWSVLGADEQYF. CDR3 bases: TGTGCCTGGAGTGTACTGGGAGCTGACGAGCAGTACTTC. The full variable domain, with the rest looked up from reference TRBV30 and TRBJ2-7, is SQTIHQWPATLVQPVGSPLSLECTVEGTSNPNLYWYRQAAGRGLQLLFYSVGIGQISSEVPQNLSASRPQDRQFILSSKKLLLSDSGFYLCAWSVLGADEQYFGPGTRLTVT.

This chain links TRBV30 with TRBJ1-1; D is unclear. This CDR3 is built from 15 residues. Germline values: CDR1 GTSNPN, CDR2 SVGIG (reference sequence). Trimming took 0 bases from V and 8 from J, leaving 19 bases between them. CDR3 sequence (DNA): TGTGCCTGGAGTGTATCAGAAATTCGCACGGGGGAAGCTTTCTTT. Amino acids: CAWSVSEIRTGEAFF.

The genes are TRBV5-4 and TRBJ1-6; D not certain. Germline V gene sequence: CDR1 SGHNT, CDR2 YYREEE (reference sequence). Trimming removed 4 bases at V and 1 base at J, with 12 bases between. CDR3 length: 16 amino acids. The CDR3 coding sequence is TGTGCCAGCAGCCCACTAGCCGGGTCCTATAATTCACCCCTCCACTTT. Amino acid sequence: CASSPLAGSYNSPLHF.

This chain uses TRBV19 with TRBJ2-5; no reliable D call. Trimming removed 2 bases at V and 2 bases at J, with 6 bases between. The CDR3 length is 13 residues. The germline V gene has CDR1 LNHDA and CDR2 SQIVND (reference sequence). In DNA, the CDR3 is TGTGCCAGTAGTATAAGCAGGCAAGAGACCCAGTACTTC. Translating gives CASSISRQETQYF. The whole variable domain, filled in from reference TRBV19 and TRBJ2-5, reads DGGITQSPKYLFRKEGQNVTLSCEQNLNHDAMYWYRQDPGQGLRLIYYSQIVNDFQKGDIAEGYSVSREKKESFPLTVTSAQKNPTAFYLCASSISRQETQYFGPGTRLLVL.

The chain recombines TRBV5-4 with TRBJ1-1; no clear D. Germline CDR1 reads SGHNT; CDR2 reads YYREEE (reference sequence). V was pared by 4 bases and J by 4 bases, with 17 bases between. The CDR3 sequence is 15 residues long. In DNA, the CDR3 is TGTGCCAGCAGCCCCGGTGGGAGGGTCGGCACTGAAGCTTTCTTT. Protein product: CASSPGGRVGTEAFF.

V usage is TRBV19 and J usage is TRBJ2-1; no definite D call. The CDR3 is made up of 12 amino acids. Germline CDR1 reads LNHDA; CDR2 reads SQIVND (reference sequence). Between the trimmed V and J ends, which lost 5 bases and 4 bases, there was a span of 6 bases. The DNA for the CDR3 is TGTGCCAGTAGTCCGGGTTACAATGAGCAGTTCTTC. Residues: CASSPGYNEQFF.

The chain is built from TRBV30 and TRBJ1-5; D unclear. V gave up 2 bases and J gave up 0 bases, with 14 bases separating them. This CDR3 has 16 amino acids. CDR1 is GTSNPN and CDR2 is SVGIG in the germline V gene (reference sequence). CDR3 amino acids: CAWSIGGLGSNQPQHF. For the CDR3, the DNA is TGTGCCTGGAGTATTGGCGGGCTGGGTAGCAATCAGCCCCAGCATTTT.

V is TRBV27 and J is TRBJ1-1; TRBD1 agrees at 7 bases. V shed 5 bases, J shed 0 bases, and the junction held 6 bases outside the gene matches. The length of the CDR3 is 15 residues. The germline gives CDR1 MNHEY, CDR2 SMNVEV (reference sequence). The CDR3 DNA sequence: TGTGCCAGCAGTCCGCGACAGGGAATGAACACTGAAGCTTTCTTT. Its protein is CASSPRQGMNTEAFF.

The chain links TRBV5-1 to TRBJ2-2; D uncertain. V was pared by 6 bases and J by 1 base, with 10 bases between. The CDR3 extends over 14 amino acids. Germline V lookup: CDR1 SGHRS, CDR2 YFSETQ. The CDR3 here is CASKNLENTGELFF. CDR3 bases: TGCGCCAGCAAGAACCTAGAGAACACCGGGGAGCTGTTTTTT. Based on the CDR3 plus reference TRBV5-1 and TRBJ2-2, the full variable domain is KAGVTQTPRYLIKTRGQQVTLSCSPISGHRSVSWYQQTPGQGLQFLFEYFSETQRNKGNFPGRFSGRQFSNSRSEMNVSTLELGDSALYLCASKNLENTGELFFGEGSRLTVL.

V gene TRBV4-1 combines with J gene TRBJ2-1, with 7 bases lining up with TRBD1. Germline V gene data show CDR1 as MGHRA and CDR2 as YSYEKL. The J segment lost 5 bases and the V segment lost 4 bases, leaving 11 bases of the junction unmatched. The CDR3 runs to 16 residues. CDR3 in amino acids: CASSPTTGTVNNEQFF. CDR3 in DNA: TGCGCCAGCAGCCCTACCACCGGGACAGTGAACAATGAGCAGTTCTTC.

The chain links TRBV5-1 to TRBJ2-1, with D maybe TRBD2 (6 bases). CDR1 is SGHRS and CDR2 is YFSETQ in the germline V gene. V shed 8 bases and J shed 2 bases, with 11 bases lying between them. This CDR3 comprises 13 residues. Here the CDR3 reads CASRDFTYNEQFF. The CDR3 nucleotides read TGCGCCAGTAGGGACTTTACCTACAATGAGCAGTTCTTC.

To note about this clone: Germline and junction disagree at one end, which may indicate a read error. The CDR3 loop is CASSRQGAGTGEPFF. CDR3 in DNA: TGTGCCAGCAGCCGACAGGGGGCAGGGACCGGGGAGCCGTTTTTT. This chain connects TRBV7-9 to TRBJ2-2; 10 bases line up with TRBD1. The CDR3 sequence is 15 residues long. Germline V gene data show CDR1 as SEHNR and CDR2 as FQNEAQ (reference sequence).

The rearrangement uses TRBV27 and TRBJ2-3, with 7 bases matching TRBD2. This CDR3 region has 16 residues. V lost 2 bases, J lost 1 base, and 6 bases stayed unmatched. CDR1 and CDR2 (germline): MNHEY, SMNVEV (reference sequence). CDR3 protein: CASSLIGGMGTDTQYF. CDR3 sequence (DNA): TGTGCCAGCAGTTTAATCGGGGGGATGGGCACAGATACGCAGTATTTT.

The chain employs TRBV7-9 and TRBJ2-7, with D perhaps matching TRBD1 (6 bases). The CDR3 runs 16 residues. V was clipped by 5 bases and J by 4 bases, with 21 bases between them. Germline lookup yields CDR1 SEHNR and CDR2 FQNEAQ (reference sequence). CDR3 sequence (DNA): TGTGCCAGCAGCCCGGCCTTGAGGCAGGGGTCATACGAGCAGTACTTC. This encodes CASSPALRQGSYEQYF.

This rearrangement joins TRBV10-3 to TRBJ2-7; 10 bases are a match to TRBD1. V lost 8 bases and J lost 4; bases outside the gene matches: 8. The CDR3 runs 14 residues. Germline V CDR1 and CDR2: ENHRY, SYGVKD. Here the CDR3 DNA reads TGTGCCATCGGCTCGGGACAGGGGATGTACGAGCAGTACTTC. It yields the protein CAIGSGQGMYEQYF.

In its sample, this clone was seen once. The chain couples TRBV11-3 to TRBJ2-3; TRBD1 matches at 7 bases. The V and J ends lost 4 bases and 1 base, in that order; junction bases with no gene match: 2. There are 14 residues in the CDR3. Germline CDR1 reads SGHNT; CDR2 reads YENEEA. The CDR3 DNA reads as TGTGCCAGCAGCTCCGACAGGGGCACAGATACGCAGTATTTT. The encoded protein is CASSSDRGTDTQYF.

V usage is TRBV10-3 and J usage is TRBJ2-3; 9 nucleotides agree with TRBD2. V was pared by 4 bases and J by 2 bases, with 7 bases of the junction left unmatched. The CDR3 consists of 16 residues. CDR1 is ENHRY and CDR2 is SYGVKD in the germline V gene. Here the CDR3 reads CAISGQRGDPTDTQYF. The DNA for the CDR3 is TGTGCCATCAGTGGACAGCGGGGGGACCCCACAGATACGCAGTATTTT.

The gene calls are TRBV27 and TRBJ1-2; 9 positions match TRBD1. The germline CDR1 and CDR2 sequences are MNHEY and SMNVEV (reference sequence). Trimming at V came to 3 bases and at J to 2 bases, leaving 10 bases not matched to a gene. CDR3 length: 17 amino acids. The CDR3 nucleotides are TGTGCCAGCAGTTTGATTGGACAGGGGAGTCGAAACTATGGCTACACCTTC. As protein: CASSLIGQGSRNYGYTF.

The V call is TRBV10-3, the J call TRBJ1-3, with unresolved D. This CDR3 region has 15 residues. Germline V gene lookup returns CDR1 ENHRY and CDR2 SYGVKD. V was trimmed by 4 bases and J by 0 bases, leaving 10 bases between them. The CDR3 DNA is TGTGCCATCAGTGCAGTTGATTACTCTGGAAACACCATATATTTT. Its protein is CAISAVDYSGNTIYF.